A selection of T cell receptor beta chains follows, all from one sample in a study of identical twins. MiXCR was run by TCRdb on the 5' RACE reads, yielding one entry per CDR3 protein. The data contain some 500,000 distinct CDR3 sequences, approximately 15% of them seen just once; the ten biggest clones take up over 0.5%. The same sample was also studied in work on yellow fever vaccine responses in identical twins.

The sequenced sample was CD4+ T cells sorted from blood. The receptors come from a young woman in good health. Both conserved end residues are part of each CDR3. A D gene is named only where the DNA matches it firmly. Clone size, where shown, is once, few, many, or a class for clones that have expanded.

clone_size j_call v_call d_call cdr3_nt cdr3_aa
few TRBJ1-5 TRBV5-1 TRBD1 TGCGCCAGCAGTCCCGGGACAGGGAATAGCAATCAGCCCCAGCATTTT CASSPGTGNSNQPQHF
few TRBJ2-1 TRBV6-5 NA TGTGCCAGCAGTTCCCTTTCGCTAGCCCCCTACAATGAGCAGTTCTTC CASSSLSLAPYNEQFF
NA TRBJ2-7 TRBV27 NA TGTGCCAGCAGTCGCCGACAGGTGTACGCCTACGAGCAGTACTTC CASSRRQVYAYEQYF
many TRBJ1-5 TRBV2 NA TGTGCCAGCAGTGACAGGGGACTCAATCAGCCCCAGCATTTT CASSDRGLNQPQHF
NA TRBJ2-7 TRBV6-1 TRBD2 TGTGCCAGCGGGGGGACTAGCGGGACTGAGCAGTACTTC CASGGTSGTEQYF
few TRBJ2-5 TRBV7-2 TRBD1 TGTGCCAGCAGCGCCGACAGGGGGTCCATAGAGACCCAGTACTTC CASSADRGSIETQYF
few TRBJ1-1 TRBV7-3 TRBD1 TGTGCCAGCAGCCCAAACAGGGGAGCAGCCACTGAAGCTTTCTTT CASSPNRGAATEAFF
NA TRBJ2-1 TRBV6-5 NA TGTGCCAGCAGTTATACCCGGCCTGGAGGGTCCGGACGTGGTGAGCAGTTCTTC CASSYTRPGGSGRGEQFF
few TRBJ2-4 TRBV6-5 NA TGTGCCAGCAGTTACGTACTAGCCAAAAACATTCAGTACTTC CASSYVLAKNIQYF
NA TRBJ2-2 TRBV7-3 TRBD2 TGTGCCAGCAGCTTTCGAGCTAGCGGAAACACCGGGGAGCTGTTTTTT CASSFRASGNTGELFF
NA TRBJ2-3 TRBV7-9 NA TGTGCCAGCAGCTTCAGGGAATTGACTGATACGCAGTATTTT CASSFRELTDTQYF
few TRBJ2-7 TRBV6-1 NA TGTGCCAGCAGTGAAGAGGGGGGTAACTACGAGCAGTACTTC CASSEEGGNYEQYF
many TRBJ2-1 TRBV12-3/TRBV12-4 NA TGCGCCAGCAGGGGCAATGAGCAGTTCTTC CASRGNEQFF
many TRBJ2-2 TRBV7-9 NA TGTGCCAGCAGCTTTATCGGGGAGCTGTTTTTT CASSFIGELFF
many TRBJ2-2 TRBV4-2 TRBD2 TGTGCCAGCAGCCTCCTTGGCGGGGGATACCAAAACACCGGGGAGCTGTTTTTT CASSLLGGGYQNTGELFF
few TRBJ2-1 TRBV5-5 TRBD1 TGTGCCAGCAGCTTAAACAGGGGAGAGTACAATGAGCAGTTCTTC CASSLNRGEYNEQFF